Listed here are 12 T cell receptor beta chains from one sample, sequenced in a study of blood T cell repertoires in COVID-19. Measured with immunoSEQ multiplex PCR; TCRdb has only the in-frame clones, and not every one. There are about 190,000 clones in the sample; approximately 91% occur only once, and roughly 6.7% lies in the top ten. Source material: peripheral blood. Source of these receptors: a man aged 40-55 years with acute or convalescent COVID-19.

This chain connects TRBV9 to TRBJ1-1; 7 nucleotides agree with TRBD1. The length of the CDR3 is 14 residues. Germline V gives CDR1 SGDLS, CDR2 YYNGEE. The ends lost 0 bases at V and 5 bases at J; junction bases unmatched: 4. The CDR3 DNA sequence: TGTGCCAGCAGCGTAGTAACAGGGGTAACTGAAGCTTTCTTT. Protein: CASSVVTGVTEAFF.

The V and J genes are TRBV4-1 and TRBJ2-1, with D perhaps matching TRBD1 (5 bases). Germline V lookup: CDR1 MGHRA, CDR2 YSYEKL. The CDR3 consists of 15 residues. Deletions cut 1 base from V and 7 bases from J, with 14 bases between. CDR3 loop: CASSQGQGFGNEQFF. The CDR3 coding sequence is TGCGCCAGCAGCCAAGGTCAGGGATTTGGGAATGAGCAGTTCTTC.

The rearrangement joins TRBV10-3 to TRBJ2-3; TRBD2 agrees at 14 bases. Germline trimming cut 2 bases from V and 3 bases from J; bases unmatched to any gene: 4. Germline V gene sequence: CDR1 ENHRY, CDR2 SYGVKD. CDR3 length: 17 amino acids. The CDR3 sequence is CAISEGRLAGGTDTQYF. DNA for the CDR3: TGTGCCATCAGTGAGGGGAGACTAGCGGGGGGGACAGATACGCAGTATTTT.

Only one count was recorded for this clone. The chain uses TRBV10-3 and TRBJ1-3; D is unresolved. There are 15 residues in the CDR3. V was trimmed by 2 bases and J by 2 bases, leaving 10 bases between them. Looked up from germline, CDR1 is ENHRY and CDR2 is SYGVKD. Here the CDR3 DNA reads TGTGCCATCAGTGAGGGGTCACGGGCTGGAAACACCATATATTTT. Translating gives CAISEGSRAGNTIYF.

This chain uses TRBV9 with TRBJ2-7; 13 positions agree with TRBD2. Germline V gene lookup returns CDR1 SGDLS and CDR2 YYNGEE. With V trimmed by 3 bases and J by 1 base, 1 base remained unmatched. CDR3 length: 15 amino acids. CDR3 DNA: TGTGCCAGCAGCGCGGGACTAGCGGGGTCCTACGAGCAGTACTTC. Its translation is CASSAGLAGSYEQYF.

This clone came up once. The J gene is TRBJ1-1, the V gene TRBV30, with 9 bases aligning to TRBD1. The V and J ends lost 5 bases and 1 base, in that order; junction bases with no gene match: 2. CDR3 length: 13 residues. CDR1 and CDR2 from the germline V gene are GTSNPN and SVGIG (reference sequence). The CDR3 spells CAWVDRGNTEAFF. The CDR3 bases are TGTGCCTGGGTGGACAGGGGGAACACTGAAGCTTTCTTT.

The chain recombines TRBV7-3 with TRBJ2-3; the match to TRBD2 covers 11 bases. Trimming removed 3 bases from V and 5 bases from J; junction bases left unmatched: 7. This CDR3 has 16 residues. Germline CDR1 SGHTA, CDR2 FQGTGA. Here the CDR3 reads CASSFIAGGPEDTQYF. The CDR3 DNA reads as TGTGCCAGCAGCTTTATAGCGGGGGGGCCAGAAGATACGCAGTATTTT. The variable domain in full, completed from reference TRBV7-3 and TRBJ2-3, reads GAGVSQTPSNKVTEKGKYVELRCDPISGHTALYWYRQSLGQGPEFLIYFQGTGAADDSGLPNDRFFAVRPEGSVSTLKIQRTERGDSAVYLCASSFIAGGPEDTQYFGPGTRLTVL.

The V and J genes are TRBV3-1 (or the pseudogene TRBV3-2) and TRBJ1-1, with D unclear. The CDR3 is made up of 11 amino acids. Trimming pared 1 base from V and 9 bases from J, leaving 6 bases between. Germline-derived CDR1 and CDR2 are LGHDT and YNNKEL (reference sequence). The CDR3 bases are TGTGCCAGCAGCCAAGGGCAAAAAGCTTTCTTT. Translation: CASSQGQKAFF.

The chain couples TRBV6-5 to TRBJ1-1; maybe TRBD1 (6 bases). Trimming left V 6 bases short and J 4 bases short, with 6 bases between. The length of the CDR3 is 11 residues. The V gene's germline CDR1 is MNHEY and CDR2 SVGAGI. In DNA form, the CDR3 reads TGTGCCAGCAGAGGGGGCACTGAAGCTTTCTTT. Translation gives CASRGGTEAFF.

This CDR3 is CASAQGASSYNEQFF. The CDR3 region has the DNA TGTGCCAGCGCACAGGGGGCGAGCTCCTACAATGAGCAGTTCTTC. The genes are TRBV3-1 (or the pseudogene TRBV3-2) and TRBJ2-1, with 9 bases matching TRBD1. The CDR3 contains 15 residues. Unmatched junction bases numbered 5, after V lost 8 bases and J lost 0 bases. Germline V gene sequence: CDR1 LGHDT, CDR2 YNNKEL (reference sequence).

This chain connects TRBV9 to TRBJ1-1; no clear D gene. In germline, CDR1 is SGDLS, CDR2 YYNGEE. CDR3 length equals 12 residues. Trimming cost V 7 bases and J 2 bases, with 9 bases left between them. The CDR3 coding sequence is TGTGCCAGCGGCAGTCCTAACACTGAAGCTTTCTTT. This gives the protein CASGSPNTEAFF. Using reference TRBV9 and TRBJ1-1 for the parts outside the CDR3, the full variable domain is DSGVTQTPKHLITATGQRVTLRCSPRSGDLSVYWYQQSLDQGLQFLIQYYNGEERAKGNILERFSAQQFPDLHSELNLSSLELGDSALYFCASGSPNTEAFFGQGTRLTVV.

The chain employs TRBV9 and TRBJ2-6; D possibly corresponds to TRBD1 (6 bases). Trimming removed 3 bases at V and 0 bases at J, with 7 bases between. The CDR3 loop spans 15 amino acids. Germline V gene sequence: CDR1 SGDLS, CDR2 YYNGEE. The CDR3 region is CASSGQDSGANVLTF. The CDR3 DNA reads TGTGCCAGCAGCGGACAGGACTCTGGGGCCAACGTCCTGACTTTC.